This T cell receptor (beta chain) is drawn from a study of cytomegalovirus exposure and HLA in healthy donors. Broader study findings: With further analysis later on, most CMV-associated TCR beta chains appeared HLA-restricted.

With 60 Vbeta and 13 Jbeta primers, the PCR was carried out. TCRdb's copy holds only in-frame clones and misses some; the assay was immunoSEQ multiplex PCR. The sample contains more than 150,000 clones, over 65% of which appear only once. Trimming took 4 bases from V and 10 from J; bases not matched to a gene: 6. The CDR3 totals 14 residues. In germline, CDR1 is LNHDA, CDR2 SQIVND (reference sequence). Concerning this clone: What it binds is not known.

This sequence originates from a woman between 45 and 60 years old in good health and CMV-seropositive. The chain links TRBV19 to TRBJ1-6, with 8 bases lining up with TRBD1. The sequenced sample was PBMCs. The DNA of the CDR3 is TGTGCCAGTAGTAGGGACAGGTCCCAATCACCCCTCCACTTT. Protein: CASSRDRSQSPLHF.